This TCR beta chain came from a study of cytomegalovirus exposure and HLA in healthy donors. Study summary: The study placed approximately 81% of its 398 genotyped donors in the Caucasian-associated ancestry cluster. Broader study findings: Analysis performed later found more than 15,000 TCR beta sequences associated with HLA alleles at 0.05 false discovery rate.

For this clone: The antigen is unknown.

The PCR contained 60 Vbeta and 13 Jbeta primers. The data were produced by immunoSEQ multiplex PCR, yet TCRdb's version contains in-frame clones alone and is incomplete. The data contain roughly 57,000 clones, 82% of them singletons. Germline values: CDR1 MGHRA, CDR2 YSYEKL. V trimming: 1 base; J trimming: 8 bases; junction bases outside the gene matches: 10. The CDR3 covers 16 residues. The source is a man over 45 in good health and CMV-seronegative. Input material: PBMCs. The V and J genes are TRBV4-1 and TRBJ2-1, with TRBD1 matching 8 bases. In nucleotides, the CDR3 is TGCGCCAGCAGCCAAGTCCCCCCGACAGGGGAGGATGAGCAGTTCTTC. It yields the protein CASSQVPPTGEDEQFF.